This TCR beta chain was recorded in a study of T cell responses to AZD1222 COVID-19 vaccine. TCRdb's copy holds only in-frame clones and misses some; the assay was immunoSEQ multiplex PCR. The table lists 150,000 or so clones, 89% of them singletons, with 5% to 7.5% in the top ten. Trimming took off 0 bases at V and 5 bases at J, with 10 bases between the two ends. CDR3 length equals 13 residues. Germline V CDR1 and CDR2: GTSNPN, SVGIG (reference sequence). This receptor was identified in an adult in good health. The starting material was peripheral blood, obtained on day 0 of AZD1222 vaccination. V is TRBV30 and J is TRBJ2-5, with D tentatively TRBD1 (5 bases). As DNA, the CDR3 is TGTGCCTGGAGTGTGGGGCACGGGGAGACCCAGTACTTC. Its translation is CAWSVGHGETQYF.